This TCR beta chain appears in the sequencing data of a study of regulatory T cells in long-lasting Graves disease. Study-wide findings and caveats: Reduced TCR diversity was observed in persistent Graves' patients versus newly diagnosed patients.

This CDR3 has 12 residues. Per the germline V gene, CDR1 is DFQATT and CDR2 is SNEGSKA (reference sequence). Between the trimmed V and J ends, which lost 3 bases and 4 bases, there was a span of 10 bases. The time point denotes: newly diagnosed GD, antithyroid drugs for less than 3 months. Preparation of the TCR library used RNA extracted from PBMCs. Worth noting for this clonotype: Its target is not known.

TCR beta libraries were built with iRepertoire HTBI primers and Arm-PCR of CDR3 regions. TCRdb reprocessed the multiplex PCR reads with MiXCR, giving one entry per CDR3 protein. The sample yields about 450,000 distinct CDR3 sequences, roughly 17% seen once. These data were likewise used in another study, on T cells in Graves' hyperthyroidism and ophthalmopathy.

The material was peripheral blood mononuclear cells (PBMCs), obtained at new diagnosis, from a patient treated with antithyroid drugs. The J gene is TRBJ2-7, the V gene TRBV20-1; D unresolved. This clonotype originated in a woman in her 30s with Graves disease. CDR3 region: CSASIREYEQYF. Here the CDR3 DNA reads TGCAGTGCTAGTATCCGAGAGTACGAGCAGTACTTC.